Measured by frequency, the clone carrying this T cell receptor (beta chain) is medium-sized. The antigen remains unidentified. Germline V gene data show CDR1 as MNHEY and CDR2 as SVGAGI. The CDR3 has 19 amino acids. One tube held mixed TRB-A and TRB-B primer pools for touch-down PCR. TCRdb reprocessed the multiplex PCR reads, with one entry per CDR3 protein and no DNA. The specimen's table records roughly 8,100 distinct CDR3 sequences. The data stem from a study of T cell clusters in autoimmune cytopenias. Study-wide findings and caveats: No experiment has yet validated the function of the T cell clusters defined in silico. TRB repertoire shifts in secondary cytopenia and chronic lymphocytic leukemia mostly reflected lymphoma, not autoimmunity. Exclusive TRB clusters were almost three-fold more numerous in healthy donors than in active autoimmune hepatitis. Clustering suggested that physiological T cell clusters were missing in primary autoimmune cytopenia patients.

Roughly 38,000 genome equivalents of blood DNA were amplified for TRB. This TCR came from a human donor with an autoimmune cytopenia or autoimmune hepatitis (not recorded which). The genes are TRBV6-5 and TRBJ2-3; the D gene TCRdb calls, TRBD2, cannot be checked with no DNA. The specimen sequenced was peripheral blood. The CDR3 spells CASSYGGLAGKPSTDTQYF.